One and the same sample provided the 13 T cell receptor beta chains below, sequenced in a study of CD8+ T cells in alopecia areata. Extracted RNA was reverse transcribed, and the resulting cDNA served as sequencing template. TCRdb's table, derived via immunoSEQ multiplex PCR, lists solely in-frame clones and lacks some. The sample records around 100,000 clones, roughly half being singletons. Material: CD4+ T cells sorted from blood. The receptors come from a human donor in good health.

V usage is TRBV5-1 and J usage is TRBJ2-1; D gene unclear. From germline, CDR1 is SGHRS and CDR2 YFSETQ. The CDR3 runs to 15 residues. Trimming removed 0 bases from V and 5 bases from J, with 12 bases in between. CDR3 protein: CASSLATTRNNEQFF. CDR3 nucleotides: TGCGCCAGCAGCTTGGCCACAACCCGTAACAATGAGCAGTTCTTC.

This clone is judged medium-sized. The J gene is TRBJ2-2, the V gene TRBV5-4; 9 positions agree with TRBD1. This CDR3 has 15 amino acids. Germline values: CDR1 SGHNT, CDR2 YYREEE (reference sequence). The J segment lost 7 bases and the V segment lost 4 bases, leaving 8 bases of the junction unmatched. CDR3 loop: CASSGGDRVIGELFF. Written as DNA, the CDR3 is TGTGCCAGCAGCGGGGGGGACAGGGTCATCGGGGAGCTGTTTTTT.

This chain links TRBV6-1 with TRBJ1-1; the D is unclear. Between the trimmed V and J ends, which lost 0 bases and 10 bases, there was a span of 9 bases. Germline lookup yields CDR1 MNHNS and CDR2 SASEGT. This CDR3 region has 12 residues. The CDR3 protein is CASSEAQRAAFF. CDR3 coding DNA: TGTGCCAGCAGTGAAGCGCAGAGAGCAGCTTTCTTT.

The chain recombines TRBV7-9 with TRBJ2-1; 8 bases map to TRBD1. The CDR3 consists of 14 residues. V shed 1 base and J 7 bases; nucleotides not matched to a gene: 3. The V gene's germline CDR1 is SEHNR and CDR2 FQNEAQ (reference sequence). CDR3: CASSLEDRANEQFF. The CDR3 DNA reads TGTGCCAGCAGCTTAGAGGACAGGGCAAATGAGCAGTTCTTC.

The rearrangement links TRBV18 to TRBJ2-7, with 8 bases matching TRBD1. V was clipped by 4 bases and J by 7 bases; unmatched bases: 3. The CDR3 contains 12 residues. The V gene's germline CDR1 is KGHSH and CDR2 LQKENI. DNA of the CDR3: TGTGCCAGCTCACGATACAGGGGGGAGCAGTACTTC. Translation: CASSRYRGEQYF. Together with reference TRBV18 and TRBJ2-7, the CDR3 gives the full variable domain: NAGVMQNPRHLVRRRGQEARLRCSPMKGHSHVYWYRQLPEEGLKFMVYLQKENIIDESGMPKERFSAEFPKEGPSILRIQQVVRGDSAAYFCASSRYRGEQYFGPGTRLTVT.

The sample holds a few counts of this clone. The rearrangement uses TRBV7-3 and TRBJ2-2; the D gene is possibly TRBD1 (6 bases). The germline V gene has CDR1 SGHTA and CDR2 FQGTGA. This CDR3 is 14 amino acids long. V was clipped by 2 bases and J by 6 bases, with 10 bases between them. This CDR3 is CASSLAGAAGELFF. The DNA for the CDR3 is TGTGCCAGCAGCTTAGCAGGGGCGGCCGGGGAGCTGTTTTTT.

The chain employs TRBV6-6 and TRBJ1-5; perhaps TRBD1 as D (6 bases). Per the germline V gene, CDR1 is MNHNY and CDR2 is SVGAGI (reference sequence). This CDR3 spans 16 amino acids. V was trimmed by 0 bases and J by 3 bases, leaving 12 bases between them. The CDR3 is CASSYSMRGANQPQHF. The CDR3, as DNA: TGTGCCAGCAGTTACTCGATGCGGGGGGCCAATCAGCCCCAGCATTTT.

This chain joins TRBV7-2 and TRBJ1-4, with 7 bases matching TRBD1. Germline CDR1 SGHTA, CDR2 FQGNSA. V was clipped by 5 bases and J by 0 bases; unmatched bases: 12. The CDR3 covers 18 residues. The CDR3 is CASSQRITTGSTNEKLFF. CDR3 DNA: TGTGCCAGCAGCCAGAGGATAACGACAGGGTCAACTAATGAAAAACTGTTTTTT.

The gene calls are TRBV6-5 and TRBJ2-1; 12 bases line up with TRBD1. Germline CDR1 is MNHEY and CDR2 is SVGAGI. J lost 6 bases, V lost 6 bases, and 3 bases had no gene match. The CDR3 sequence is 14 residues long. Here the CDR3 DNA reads TGTGCCAGCAGCCGGGACAGGGGGCCCAATGAGCAGTTCTTC. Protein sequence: CASSRDRGPNEQFF.

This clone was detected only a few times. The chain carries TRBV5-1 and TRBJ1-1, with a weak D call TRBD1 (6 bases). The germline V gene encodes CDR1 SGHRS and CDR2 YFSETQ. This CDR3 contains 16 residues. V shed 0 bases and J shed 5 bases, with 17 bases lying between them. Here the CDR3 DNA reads TGCGCCAGCAGCTTGGGATGGGGGCCCTCTGGGACTGAAGCTTTCTTT. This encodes CASSLGWGPSGTEAFF.

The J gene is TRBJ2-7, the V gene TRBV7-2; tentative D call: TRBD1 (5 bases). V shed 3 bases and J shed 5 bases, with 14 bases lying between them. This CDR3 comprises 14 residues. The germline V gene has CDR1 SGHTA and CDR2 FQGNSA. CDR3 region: CASSFSGRADEQYF. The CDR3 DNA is TGTGCCAGCAGCTTCTCCGGCAGGGCGGACGAGCAGTACTTC.

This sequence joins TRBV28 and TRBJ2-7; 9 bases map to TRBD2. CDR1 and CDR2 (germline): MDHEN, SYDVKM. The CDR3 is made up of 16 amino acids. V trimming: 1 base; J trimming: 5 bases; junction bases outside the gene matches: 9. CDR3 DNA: TGTGCCAGCAGTTTATTCGGCGGGGGGGCTAACCACGAGCAGTACTTC. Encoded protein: CASSLFGGGANHEQYF.

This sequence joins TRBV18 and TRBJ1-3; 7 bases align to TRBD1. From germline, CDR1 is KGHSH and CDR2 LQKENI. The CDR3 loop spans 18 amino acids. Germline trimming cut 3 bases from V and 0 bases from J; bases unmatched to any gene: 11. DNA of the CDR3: TGTGCCAGCTCACCCACAAGGACAGGCGGAATCTCTGGAAACACCATATATTTT. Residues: CASSPTRTGGISGNTIYF.